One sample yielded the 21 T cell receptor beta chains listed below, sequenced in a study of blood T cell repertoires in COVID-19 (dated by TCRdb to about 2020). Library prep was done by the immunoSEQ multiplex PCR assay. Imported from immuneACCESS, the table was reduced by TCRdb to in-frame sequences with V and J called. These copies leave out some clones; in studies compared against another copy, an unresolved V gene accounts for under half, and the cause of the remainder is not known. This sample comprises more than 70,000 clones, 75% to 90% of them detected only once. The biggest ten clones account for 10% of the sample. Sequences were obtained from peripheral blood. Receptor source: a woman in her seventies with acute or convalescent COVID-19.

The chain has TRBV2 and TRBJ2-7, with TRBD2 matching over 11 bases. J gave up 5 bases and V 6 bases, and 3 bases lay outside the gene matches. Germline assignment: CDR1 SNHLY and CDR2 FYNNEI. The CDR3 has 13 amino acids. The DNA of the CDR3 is TGTGCCAGCAGACTAGCGGGAGTGGACGAGCAGTACTTC. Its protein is CASRLAGVDEQYF.

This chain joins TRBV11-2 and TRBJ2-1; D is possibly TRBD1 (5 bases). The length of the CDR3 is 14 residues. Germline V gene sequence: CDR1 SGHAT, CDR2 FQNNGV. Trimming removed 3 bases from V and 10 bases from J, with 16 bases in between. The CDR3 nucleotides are TGTGCCAGCAGCTTTAGAGTCCAGGGAAGGGAGCAGTTCTTC. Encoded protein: CASSFRVQGREQFF.

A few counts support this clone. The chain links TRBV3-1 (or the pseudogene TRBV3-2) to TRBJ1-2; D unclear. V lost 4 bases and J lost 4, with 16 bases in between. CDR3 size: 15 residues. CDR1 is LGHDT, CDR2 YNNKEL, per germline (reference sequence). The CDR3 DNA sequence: TGTGCCAGCAGCCCAACCGCTAGTGTTGGCTATGGCTACACCTTC. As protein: CASSPTASVGYGYTF.

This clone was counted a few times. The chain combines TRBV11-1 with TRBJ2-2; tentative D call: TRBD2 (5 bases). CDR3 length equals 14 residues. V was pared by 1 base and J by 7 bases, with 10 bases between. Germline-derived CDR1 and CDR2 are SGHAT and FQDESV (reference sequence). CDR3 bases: TGTGCCAGCAGCTTAGGGACCGGAGGCGGGGAGCTGTTTTTT. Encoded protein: CASSLGTGGGELFF.

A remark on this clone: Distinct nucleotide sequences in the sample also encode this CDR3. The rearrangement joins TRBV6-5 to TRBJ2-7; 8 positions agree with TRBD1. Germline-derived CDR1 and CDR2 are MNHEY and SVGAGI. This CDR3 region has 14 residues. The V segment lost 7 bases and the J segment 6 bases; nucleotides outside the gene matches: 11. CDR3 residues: CASKVDRGYGEQYF. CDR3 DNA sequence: TGTGCCAGCAAGGTCGACAGGGGATACGGCGAGCAGTACTTC.

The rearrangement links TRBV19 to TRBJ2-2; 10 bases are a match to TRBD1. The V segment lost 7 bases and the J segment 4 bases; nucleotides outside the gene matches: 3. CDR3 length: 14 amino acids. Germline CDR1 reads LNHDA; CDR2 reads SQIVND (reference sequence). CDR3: CASTDRGLTGELFF. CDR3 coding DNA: TGTGCCAGTACCGACAGGGGGCTCACCGGGGAGCTGTTTTTT.

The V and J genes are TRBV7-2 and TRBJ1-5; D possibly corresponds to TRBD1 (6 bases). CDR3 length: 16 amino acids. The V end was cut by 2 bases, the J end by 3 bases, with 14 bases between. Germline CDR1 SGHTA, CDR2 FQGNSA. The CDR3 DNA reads TGTGCCAGCAGCTTACAGGCAGGGGCTCTCAATCAGCCCCAGCATTTT. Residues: CASSLQAGALNQPQHF.

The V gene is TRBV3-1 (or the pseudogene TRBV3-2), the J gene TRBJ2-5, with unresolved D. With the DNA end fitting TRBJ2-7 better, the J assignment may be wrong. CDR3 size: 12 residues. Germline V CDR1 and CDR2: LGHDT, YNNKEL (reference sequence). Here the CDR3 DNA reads TGTGCCAGCAGCCAAGTTCGCCACGAGCAGTACTTC. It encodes CASSQVRHEQYF.

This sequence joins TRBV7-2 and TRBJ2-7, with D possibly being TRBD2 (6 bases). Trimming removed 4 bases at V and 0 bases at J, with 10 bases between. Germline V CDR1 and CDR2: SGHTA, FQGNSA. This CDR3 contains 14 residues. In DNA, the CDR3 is TGTGCCAGCAGCTCCCGGGGGAGCTCCTACGAGCAGTACTTC. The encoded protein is CASSSRGSSYEQYF.

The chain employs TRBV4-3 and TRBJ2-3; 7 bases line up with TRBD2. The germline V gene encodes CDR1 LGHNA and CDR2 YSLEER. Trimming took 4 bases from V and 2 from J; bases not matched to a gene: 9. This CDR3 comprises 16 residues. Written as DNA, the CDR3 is TGCGCCAGCAGCCGGGCGCTAGCGGCCCTCACAGATACGCAGTATTTT. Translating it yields CASSRALAALTDTQYF.

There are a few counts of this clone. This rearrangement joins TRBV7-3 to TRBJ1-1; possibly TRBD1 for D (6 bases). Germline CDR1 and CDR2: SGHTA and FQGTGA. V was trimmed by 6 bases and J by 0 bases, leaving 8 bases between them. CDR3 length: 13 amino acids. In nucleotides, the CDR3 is TGTGCCAGCAGGAAGGGGGTGAACACTGAAGCTTTCTTT. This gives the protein CASRKGVNTEAFF.

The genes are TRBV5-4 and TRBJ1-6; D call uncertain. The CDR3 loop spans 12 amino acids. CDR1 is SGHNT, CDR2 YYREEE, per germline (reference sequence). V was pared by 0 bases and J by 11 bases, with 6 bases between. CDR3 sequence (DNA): TGTGCCAGCAGCTTGGCGGGAACACCCCTCCACTTT. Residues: CASSLAGTPLHF.

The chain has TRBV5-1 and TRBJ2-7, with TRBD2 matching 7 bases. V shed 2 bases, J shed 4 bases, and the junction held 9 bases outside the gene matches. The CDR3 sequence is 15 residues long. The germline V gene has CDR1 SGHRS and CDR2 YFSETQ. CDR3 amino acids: CASSFLGGSLYEQYF. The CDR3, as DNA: TGCGCCAGCAGCTTCCTGGGCGGGAGTTTATACGAGCAGTACTTC.

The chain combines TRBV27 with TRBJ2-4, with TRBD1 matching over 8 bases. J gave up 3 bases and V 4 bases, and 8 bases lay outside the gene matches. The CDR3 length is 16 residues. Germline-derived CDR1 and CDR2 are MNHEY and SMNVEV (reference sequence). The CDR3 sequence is CASSSHQGAVKNIQYF. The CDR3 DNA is TGTGCCAGCAGTTCGCACCAGGGGGCTGTCAAAAACATTCAGTACTTC.

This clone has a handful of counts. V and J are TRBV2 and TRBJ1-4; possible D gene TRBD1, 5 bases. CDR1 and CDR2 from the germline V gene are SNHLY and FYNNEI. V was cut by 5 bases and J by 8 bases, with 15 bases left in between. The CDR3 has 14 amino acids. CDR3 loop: CASSPQGYGEKLFF. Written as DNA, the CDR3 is TGTGCCAGCAGTCCTCAGGGATATGGAGAAAAACTGTTTTTT.

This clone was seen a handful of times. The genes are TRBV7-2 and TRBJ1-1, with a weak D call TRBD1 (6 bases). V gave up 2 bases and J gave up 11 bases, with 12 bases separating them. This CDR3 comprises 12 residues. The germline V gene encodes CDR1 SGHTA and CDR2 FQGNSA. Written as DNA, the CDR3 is TGTGCCAGCAGCTTAACAGGGAGGGGGGCTTTCTTT. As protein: CASSLTGRGAFF.

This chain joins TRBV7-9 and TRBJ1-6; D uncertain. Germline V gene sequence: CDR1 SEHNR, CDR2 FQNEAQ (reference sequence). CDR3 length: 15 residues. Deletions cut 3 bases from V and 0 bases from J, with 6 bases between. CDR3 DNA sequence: TGTGCCAGCAGCTTGGGGAGCTCCTATAATTCACCCCTCCACTTT. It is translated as CASSLGSSYNSPLHF.

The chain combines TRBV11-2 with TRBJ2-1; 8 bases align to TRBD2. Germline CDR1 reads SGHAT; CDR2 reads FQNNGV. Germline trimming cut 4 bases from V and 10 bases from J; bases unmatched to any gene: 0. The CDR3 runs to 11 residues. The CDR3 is CASSSSGEQFF. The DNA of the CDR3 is TGTGCCAGCAGCTCTAGCGGGGAGCAGTTCTTC.

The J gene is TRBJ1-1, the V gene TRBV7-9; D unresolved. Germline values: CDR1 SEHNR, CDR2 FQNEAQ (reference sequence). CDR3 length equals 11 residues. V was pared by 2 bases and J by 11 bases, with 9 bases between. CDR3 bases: TGTGCCAGCAGCTTATCAAGACTGGCTTTCTTT. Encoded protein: CASSLSRLAFF.

The CDR3 is CASRGDRGINEQFF. The CDR3 DNA sequence: TGTGCCAGCAGGGGGGACAGGGGAATAAATGAGCAGTTCTTC. This chain uses TRBV6-5 with TRBJ2-1; the match to TRBD1 covers 10 bases. Germline V CDR1 and CDR2: MNHEY, SVGAGI. The V gene end was trimmed by 6 bases and the J gene end by 7 bases; junction bases not matched to a gene: 6. This CDR3 has 14 amino acids.

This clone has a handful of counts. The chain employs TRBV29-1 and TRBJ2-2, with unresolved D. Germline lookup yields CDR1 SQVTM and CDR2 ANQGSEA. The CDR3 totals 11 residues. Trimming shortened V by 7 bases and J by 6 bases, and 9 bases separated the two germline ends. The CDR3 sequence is CSASRSGELFF. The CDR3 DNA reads TGCAGCGCGTCACGGTCCGGGGAGCTGTTTTTT.